A single sample is the source of the 8 T cell receptor beta chains below, sequenced in a study of blood T cell repertoires in COVID-19. Clones were read by immunoSEQ multiplex PCR, and TCRdb kept only the in-frame ones, dropping some. Counted here are under 250,000 clones, approximately 83% occurring once; the ten biggest clones make up less than 4%. Material for sequencing was PBMCs or T cells enriched from blood (not recorded which). The receptors were sampled from a woman aged 40 to 55 who had been exposed to COVID-19.

This chain links TRBV9 with TRBJ2-2; TRBD2 aligns across 8 bases. Germline V lookup: CDR1 SGDLS, CDR2 YYNGEE. The V segment lost 4 bases and the J segment 4 bases; nucleotides outside the gene matches: 3. The CDR3 is 14 amino acids. CDR3 DNA: TGTGCCAGCAGCCCCGGGGGGGGCACCGGGGAGCTGTTTTTT. This codes for CASSPGGGTGELFF.

The CDR3 sequence is CASSSRRTGRNTGELFF. DNA of the CDR3: TGTGCCAGCAGCTCCCGTAGGACAGGGCGGAACACCGGGGAGCTGTTTTTT. The rearrangement links TRBV7-8 to TRBJ2-2, with 8 bases fitting TRBD1. V trimming: 4 bases; J trimming: 1 base; junction bases outside the gene matches: 8. The germline CDR1 and CDR2 sequences are SGHVS and FQNEAQ. This CDR3 has 17 residues.

This clone was seen a handful of times. CDR3 loop: CASDNRGHNSPLHF. DNA for the CDR3: TGTGCCAGCGATAACAGGGGGCATAATTCACCCCTCCACTTT. This rearrangement joins TRBV2 to TRBJ1-6; 9 positions agree with TRBD1. V dropped 8 bases and J dropped 5; count of bases not matched to a gene: 4. The germline CDR1 and CDR2 sequences are SNHLY and FYNNEI. This CDR3 region has 14 residues.

This chain joins TRBV27 and TRBJ1-6; D not certain. V was pared by 4 bases and J by 0 bases, with 13 bases between. The CDR3 has 17 amino acids. Germline V gives CDR1 MNHEY, CDR2 SMNVEV (reference sequence). CDR3 in amino acids: CASSSNPGSSYNSPLHF. CDR3 bases: TGTGCCAGCAGTTCCAACCCGGGGAGCTCCTATAATTCACCCCTCCACTTT.

The rearrangement joins TRBV19 to TRBJ1-3; 7 positions agree with TRBD1. CDR1 LNHDA and CDR2 SQIVND come from the germline V gene (reference sequence). CDR3 length: 14 amino acids. Losses at the gene ends were 10 bases for V and 0 bases for J; bases not matched to a gene: 6. The CDR3, as DNA: TGTGCCACCGGGACAGTCTACTCTGGAAACACCATATATTTT. Amino acid sequence: CATGTVYSGNTIYF.

The chain is built from TRBV28 and TRBJ1-2; 8 nucleotides line up with TRBD1. The CDR3 has 13 residues. Germline loops: CDR1 MDHEN, CDR2 SYDVKM. With V trimmed by 8 bases and J by 3 bases, 5 bases remained unmatched. The chain's CDR3 is CASEGQGDYGYTF. The CDR3 nucleotides read TGTGCCAGCGAAGGACAGGGAGACTATGGCTACACCTTC.

The chain is built from TRBV5-6 and TRBJ1-5; 9 bases map to TRBD1. The V gene's germline CDR1 is SGHDT and CDR2 YYEEEE. The CDR3 is 14 residues long. Trimming took 4 bases from V and 5 from J; bases not matched to a gene: 4. This CDR3 reads CASSGTGSDQPQHF. The CDR3 DNA follows: TGTGCCAGCAGCGGGACAGGGAGCGATCAGCCCCAGCATTTT.

The V and J genes are TRBV6-5 and TRBJ1-6; TRBD1 aligns across 7 bases. V was pared by 4 bases and J by 9 bases, with 9 bases of the junction left unmatched. The CDR3 loop spans 15 amino acids. The V gene's germline CDR1 is MNHEY and CDR2 SVGAGI. CDR3 amino acids: CASSSQGGGSSPLHF. The CDR3 DNA follows: TGTGCCAGCAGTTCCCAAGGAGGGGGCAGTTCACCCCTCCACTTT.